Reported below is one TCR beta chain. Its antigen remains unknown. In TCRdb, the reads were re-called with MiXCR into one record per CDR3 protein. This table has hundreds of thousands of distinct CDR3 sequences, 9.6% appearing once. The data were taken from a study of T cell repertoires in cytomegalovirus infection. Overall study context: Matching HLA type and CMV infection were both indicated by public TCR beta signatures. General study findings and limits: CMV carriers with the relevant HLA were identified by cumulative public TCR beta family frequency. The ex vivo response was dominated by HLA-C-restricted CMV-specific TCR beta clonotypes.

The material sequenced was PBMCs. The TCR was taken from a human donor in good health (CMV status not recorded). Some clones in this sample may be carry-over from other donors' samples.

CDR3: CASSLRTGGFSGNTIYF. The CDR3 coding sequence is TGTGCCAGCAGCTTGAGGACAGGGGGATTCTCTGGAAACACCATATATTTT. This rearrangement joins TRBV7-2 to TRBJ1-3; 10 positions agree with TRBD1. With V trimmed by 3 bases and J by 0 bases, 5 bases remained unmatched. The CDR3 extends over 17 amino acids. CDR1 and CDR2 (germline): SGHTA, FQGNSA.